This T cell receptor beta chain was profiled in a study of blood T cell repertoires in COVID-19. About the study: Italy, Spain and the United States were the sources of the convalescent and acute COVID-19 samples. The cDNA or gDNA used as material had been derived from T cells, B-cell-depleted T cells, or PBMCs.

Methods used by the authors: By means of reference gene primer amplification, nucleated cell counts were estimated. Sequencing was performed with immunoSEQ multiplex PCR; in TCRdb, only in-frame clones are kept and a portion is missing. V, J and clone size derive from that table, while D and trimming were established from the DNA sequence. The sample records around 94,000 clones, 91% being singletons. The receptor comes from a man younger than 35 with acute or convalescent COVID-19. Sequenced: peripheral blood.

The DNA of the CDR3 is TGTGCCAGCTCCCCCCTAGCGGGGGCCTCCTACGAGCAGTACTTC. Encoded protein: CASSPLAGASYEQYF. The chain employs TRBV18 and TRBJ2-7, with TRBD2 matching over 10 bases. Germline V gene lookup returns CDR1 KGHSH and CDR2 LQKENI. V gave up 6 bases and J gave up 0 bases; unmatched junction bases: 5. The CDR3 extends over 15 amino acids.